Here is one T cell receptor (beta chain) with its context. Germline lookup yields CDR1 DFQATT and CDR2 SNEGSKA (reference sequence). V shed 2 bases and J 8 bases; nucleotides not matched to a gene: 10. This CDR3 is 15 amino acids long. The sample originates from a study of blood T cells in healthy people across ages. Combining a sample-barcoded 5' primer with a J-beta primer mix, a second PCR ran for roughly 6 to 12 cycles. MiXCR, applied by TCRdb to the 5' RACE reads, yields one record per CDR3 protein. This table has about 680,000 distinct CDR3 sequences, around 45% appearing once. There were healthy Caucasian individuals from Russia, aged about 6 to 100, serving as donors.

The sequence derives from a woman aged 55-69 years in good health. This rearrangement joins TRBV20-1 to TRBJ2-1; 9 bases line up with TRBD2. The material sequenced was blood. The CDR3 sequence is CSARRPSGIGDEQFF. The CDR3 coding sequence is TGCAGTGCTAGAAGGCCTAGCGGGATAGGCGATGAGCAGTTCTTC.